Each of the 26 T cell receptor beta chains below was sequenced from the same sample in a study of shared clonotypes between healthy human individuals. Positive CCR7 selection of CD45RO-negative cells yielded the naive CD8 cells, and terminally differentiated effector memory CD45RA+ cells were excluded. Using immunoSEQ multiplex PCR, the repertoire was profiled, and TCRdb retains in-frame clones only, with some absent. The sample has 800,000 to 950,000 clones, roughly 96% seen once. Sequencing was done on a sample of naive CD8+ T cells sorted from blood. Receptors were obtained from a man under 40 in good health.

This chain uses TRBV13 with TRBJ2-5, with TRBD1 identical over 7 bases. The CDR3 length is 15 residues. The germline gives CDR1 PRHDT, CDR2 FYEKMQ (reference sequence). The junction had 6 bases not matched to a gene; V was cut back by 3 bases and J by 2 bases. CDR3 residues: CASSFRDSSQETQYF. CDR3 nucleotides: TGTGCCAGCAGCTTCCGGGACAGTTCTCAAGAGACCCAGTACTTC.

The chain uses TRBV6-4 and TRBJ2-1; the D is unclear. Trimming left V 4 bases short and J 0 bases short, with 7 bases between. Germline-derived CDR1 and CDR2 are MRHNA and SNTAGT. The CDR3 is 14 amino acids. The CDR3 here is CASSVRSSYNEQFF. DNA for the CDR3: TGTGCCAGCAGTGTTAGGAGCTCCTACAATGAGCAGTTCTTC.

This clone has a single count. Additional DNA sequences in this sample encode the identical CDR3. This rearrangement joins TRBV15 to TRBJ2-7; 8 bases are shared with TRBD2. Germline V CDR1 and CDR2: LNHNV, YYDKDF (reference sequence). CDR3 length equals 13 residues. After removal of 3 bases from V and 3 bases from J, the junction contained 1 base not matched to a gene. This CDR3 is CATSRGTSYEQYF. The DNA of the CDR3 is TGTGCCACCAGCAGGGGGACTAGCTACGAGCAGTACTTC.

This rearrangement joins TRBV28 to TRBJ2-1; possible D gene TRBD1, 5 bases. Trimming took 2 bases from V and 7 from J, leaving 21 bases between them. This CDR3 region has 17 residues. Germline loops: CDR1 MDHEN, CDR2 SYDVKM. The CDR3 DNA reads TGTGCCAGCAGTTTACCCCATGGACAACCCAGAGGTAATGAGCAGTTCTTC. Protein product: CASSLPHGQPRGNEQFF. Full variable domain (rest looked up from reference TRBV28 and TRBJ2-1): DVKVTQSSRYLVKRTGEKVFLECVQDMDHENMFWYRQDPGLGLRLIYFSYDVKMKEKGDIPEGYSVSREKKERFSLILESASTNQTSMYLCASSLPHGQPRGNEQFFGPGTRLTVL.

The CDR3 nucleotides are TGTGCCAGCAGTAGGGGCGTGAACACCGGGGAGCTGTTTTTT. Encoded protein: CASSRGVNTGELFF. The chain joins TRBV25-1 to TRBJ2-2; possible D gene TRBD1, 5 bases. The CDR3 spans 14 residues. Germline CDR1 MGHDK, CDR2 SYGVNS. V shed 5 bases and J shed 1 base, with 8 bases lying between them.

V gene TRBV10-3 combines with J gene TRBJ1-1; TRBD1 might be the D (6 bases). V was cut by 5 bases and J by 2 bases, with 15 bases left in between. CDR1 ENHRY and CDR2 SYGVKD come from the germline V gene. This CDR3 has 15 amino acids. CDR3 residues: CAISRGQGVNTEAFF. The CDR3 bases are TGTGCCATCAGTCGGGGGCAGGGCGTCAACACTGAAGCTTTCTTT.

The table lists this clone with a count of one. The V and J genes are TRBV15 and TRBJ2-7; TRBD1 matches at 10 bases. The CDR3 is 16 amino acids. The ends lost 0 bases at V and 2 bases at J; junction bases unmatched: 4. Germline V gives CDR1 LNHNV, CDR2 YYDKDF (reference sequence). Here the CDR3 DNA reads TGTGCCACCAGCAGAGATATTGGACAGGGGGCCTACGAGCAGTACTTC. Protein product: CATSRDIGQGAYEQYF.

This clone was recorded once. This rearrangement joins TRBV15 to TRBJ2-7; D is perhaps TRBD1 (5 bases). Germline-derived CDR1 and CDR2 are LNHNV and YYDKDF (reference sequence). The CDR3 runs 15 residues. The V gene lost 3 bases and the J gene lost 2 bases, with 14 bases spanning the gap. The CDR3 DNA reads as TGTGCCACCAGCAGTCTGGCAGGGAACGCCTACGAGCAGTACTTC. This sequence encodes CATSSLAGNAYEQYF.

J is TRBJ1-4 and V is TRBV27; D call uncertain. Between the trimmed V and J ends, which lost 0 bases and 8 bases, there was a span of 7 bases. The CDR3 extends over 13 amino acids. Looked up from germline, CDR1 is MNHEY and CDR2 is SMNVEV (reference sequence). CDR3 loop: CASSLSGWEKLFF. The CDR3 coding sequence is TGTGCCAGCAGTTTATCCGGTTGGGAAAAACTGTTTTTT.

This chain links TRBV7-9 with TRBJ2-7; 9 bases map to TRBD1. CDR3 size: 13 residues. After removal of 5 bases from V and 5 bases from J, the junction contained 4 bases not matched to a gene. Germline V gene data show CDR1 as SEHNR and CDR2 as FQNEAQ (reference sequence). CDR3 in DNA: TGTGCCAGCAGCCCGGGGGACAGGGACGAGCAGTACTTC. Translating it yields CASSPGDRDEQYF.

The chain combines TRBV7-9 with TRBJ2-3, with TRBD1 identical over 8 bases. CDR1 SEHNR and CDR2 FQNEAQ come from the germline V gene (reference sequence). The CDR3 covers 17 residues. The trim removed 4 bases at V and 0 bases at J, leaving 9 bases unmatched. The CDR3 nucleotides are TGTGCCAGCAGCTCCATGGACAGGGACCCTAGCACAGATACGCAGTATTTT. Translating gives CASSSMDRDPSTDTQYF.

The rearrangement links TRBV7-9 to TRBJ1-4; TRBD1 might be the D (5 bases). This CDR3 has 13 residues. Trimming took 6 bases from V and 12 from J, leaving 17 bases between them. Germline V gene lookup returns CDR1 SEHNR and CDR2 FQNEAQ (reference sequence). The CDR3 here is CASSDGGRRELFF. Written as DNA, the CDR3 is TGTGCCAGCAGTGACGGGGGACGTAGGGAACTGTTTTTT. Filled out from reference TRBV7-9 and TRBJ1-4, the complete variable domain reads DTGVSQNPRHKITKRGQNVTFRCDPISEHNRLYWYRQTLGQGPEFLTYFQNEAQLEKSRLLSDRFSAERPKGSFSTLEIQRTEQGDSAMYLCASSDGGRRELFFGSGTQLSVL.

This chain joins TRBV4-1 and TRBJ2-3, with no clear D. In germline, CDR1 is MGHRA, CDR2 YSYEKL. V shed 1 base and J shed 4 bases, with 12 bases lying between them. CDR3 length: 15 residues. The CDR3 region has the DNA TGCGCCAGCAGCCAAGCCCCCCACGCGGCAGATACGCAGTATTTT. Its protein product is CASSQAPHAADTQYF.

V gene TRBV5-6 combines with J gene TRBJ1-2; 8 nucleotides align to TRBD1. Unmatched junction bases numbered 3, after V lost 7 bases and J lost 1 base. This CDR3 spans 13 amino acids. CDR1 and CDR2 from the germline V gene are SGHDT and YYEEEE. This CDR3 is CASSGQGNYGYTF. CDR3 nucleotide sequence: TGTGCCAGCTCTGGACAGGGTAACTATGGCTACACCTTC.

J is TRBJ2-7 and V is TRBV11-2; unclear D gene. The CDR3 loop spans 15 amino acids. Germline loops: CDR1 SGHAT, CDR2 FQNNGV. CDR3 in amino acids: CAISGWEKGSYEQYF. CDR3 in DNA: TGTGCTATCTCGGGCTGGGAAAAAGGCTCCTACGAGCAGTACTTC.

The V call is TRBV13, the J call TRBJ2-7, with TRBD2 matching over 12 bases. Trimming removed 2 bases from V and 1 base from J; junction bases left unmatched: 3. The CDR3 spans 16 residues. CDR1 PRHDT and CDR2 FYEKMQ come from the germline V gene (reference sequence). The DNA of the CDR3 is TGTGCCAGCAGCTTAAAGACTAGCGGGAGTTCCTACGAGCAGTACTTC. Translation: CASSLKTSGSSYEQYF.

CDR3 bases: TGTGCCAGCAGTTGGGGGGGAGGCCCTTTAGGGGTCGAGCAGTACTTC. This encodes CASSWGGGPLGVEQYF. The rearrangement links TRBV27 to TRBJ2-7; 7 nucleotides line up with TRBD2. The CDR3 runs 16 residues. Germline V gives CDR1 MNHEY, CDR2 SMNVEV (reference sequence). V was clipped by 4 bases and J by 6 bases; unmatched bases: 15.

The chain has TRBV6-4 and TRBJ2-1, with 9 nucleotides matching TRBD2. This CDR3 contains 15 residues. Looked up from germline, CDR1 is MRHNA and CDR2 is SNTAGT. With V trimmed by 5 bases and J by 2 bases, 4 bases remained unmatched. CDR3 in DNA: TGTGCCAGCAGTCCTAGACTAGCGGCCTACAATGAGCAGTTCTTC. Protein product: CASSPRLAAYNEQFF.

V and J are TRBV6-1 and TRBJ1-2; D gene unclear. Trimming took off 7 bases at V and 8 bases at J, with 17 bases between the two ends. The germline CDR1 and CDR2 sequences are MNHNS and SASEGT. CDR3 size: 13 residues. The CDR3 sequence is CASIGPIGRGYTF. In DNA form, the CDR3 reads TGTGCCAGCATCGGCCCTATTGGTCGGGGCTACACCTTC.

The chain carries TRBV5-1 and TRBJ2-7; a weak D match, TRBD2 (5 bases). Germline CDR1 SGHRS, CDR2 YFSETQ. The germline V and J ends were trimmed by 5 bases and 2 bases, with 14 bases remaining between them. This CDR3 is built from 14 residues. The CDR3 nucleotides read TGCGCCAGCAGTATTGAGGGATCCCCCTACGAGCAGTACTTC. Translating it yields CASSIEGSPYEQYF. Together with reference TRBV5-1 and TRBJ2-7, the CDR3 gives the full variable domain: KAGVTQTPRYLIKTRGQQVTLSCSPISGHRSVSWYQQTPGQGLQFLFEYFSETQRNKGNFPGRFSGRQFSNSRSEMNVSTLELGDSALYLCASSIEGSPYEQYFGPGTRLTVT.

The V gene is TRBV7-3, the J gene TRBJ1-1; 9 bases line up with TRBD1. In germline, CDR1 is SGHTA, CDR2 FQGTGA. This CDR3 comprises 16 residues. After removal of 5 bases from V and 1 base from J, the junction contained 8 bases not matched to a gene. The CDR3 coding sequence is TGTGCCAGCAGCCCCGTCCCGGGACAGGGGAACACTGAAGCTTTCTTT. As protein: CASSPVPGQGNTEAFF.

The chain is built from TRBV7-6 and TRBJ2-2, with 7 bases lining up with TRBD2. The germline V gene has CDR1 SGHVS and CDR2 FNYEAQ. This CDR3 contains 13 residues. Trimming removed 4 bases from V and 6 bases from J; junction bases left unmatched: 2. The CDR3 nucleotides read TGTGCCAGCAGCTGGGCGGGGGCCGGGGAGCTGTTTTTT. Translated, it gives CASSWAGAGELFF.

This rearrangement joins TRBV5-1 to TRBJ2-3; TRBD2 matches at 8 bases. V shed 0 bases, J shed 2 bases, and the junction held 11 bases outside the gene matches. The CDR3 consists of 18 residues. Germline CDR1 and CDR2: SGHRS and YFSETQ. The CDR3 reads CASSLDALAGGTTDTQYF. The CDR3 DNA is TGCGCCAGCAGCTTGGACGCCTTGGCGGGAGGCACCACAGATACGCAGTATTTT.

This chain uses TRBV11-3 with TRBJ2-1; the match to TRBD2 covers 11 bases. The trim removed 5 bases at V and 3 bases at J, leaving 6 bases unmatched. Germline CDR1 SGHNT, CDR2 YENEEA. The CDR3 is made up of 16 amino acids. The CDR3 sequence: CASSHSGTSGYNEQFF. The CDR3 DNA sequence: TGTGCCAGCAGCCATTCCGGGACTAGCGGCTACAATGAGCAGTTCTTC.

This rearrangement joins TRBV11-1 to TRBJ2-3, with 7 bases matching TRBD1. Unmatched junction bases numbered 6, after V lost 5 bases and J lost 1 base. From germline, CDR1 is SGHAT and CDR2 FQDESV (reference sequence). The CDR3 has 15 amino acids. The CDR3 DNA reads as TGTGCCAGCAGCCACAAGGGGGCCGGCACAGATACGCAGTATTTT. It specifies CASSHKGAGTDTQYF.

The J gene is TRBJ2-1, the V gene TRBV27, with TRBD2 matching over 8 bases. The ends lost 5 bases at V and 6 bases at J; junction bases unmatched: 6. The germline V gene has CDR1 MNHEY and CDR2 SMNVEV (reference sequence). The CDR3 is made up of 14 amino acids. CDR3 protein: CASSTGTRGNEQFF. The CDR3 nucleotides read TGTGCCAGCAGTACCGGGACTAGGGGCAATGAGCAGTTCTTC.